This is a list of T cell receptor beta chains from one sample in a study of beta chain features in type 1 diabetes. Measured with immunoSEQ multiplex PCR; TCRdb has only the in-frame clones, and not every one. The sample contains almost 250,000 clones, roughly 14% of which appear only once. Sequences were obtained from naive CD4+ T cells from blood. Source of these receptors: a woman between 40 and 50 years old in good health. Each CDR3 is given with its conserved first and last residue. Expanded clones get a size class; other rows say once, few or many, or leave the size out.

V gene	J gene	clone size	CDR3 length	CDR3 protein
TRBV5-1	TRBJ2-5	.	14	CASSLGGGEETQYF
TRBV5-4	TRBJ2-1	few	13	CASSSAGDNEQFF
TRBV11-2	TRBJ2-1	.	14	CASSLVGGGNEQFF
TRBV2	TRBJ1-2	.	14	CASSDDRKLHGYTF
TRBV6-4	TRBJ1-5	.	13	CASGESGGQPQHF
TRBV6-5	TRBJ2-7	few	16	CASSYRTSGISYEQYF
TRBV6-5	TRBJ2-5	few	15	CASSYVGQGEETQYF
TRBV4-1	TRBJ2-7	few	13	CASSQDAEYEQYF
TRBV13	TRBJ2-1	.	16	CASLYTRGQGSNEQFF
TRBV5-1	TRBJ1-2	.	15	CASSSFVDRNYGYTF
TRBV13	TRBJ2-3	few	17	CASSPSASGGPNYTQYF
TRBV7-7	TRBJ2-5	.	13	CASSPGGGETQYF
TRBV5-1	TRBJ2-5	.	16	CASSLGHRGLKETQYF
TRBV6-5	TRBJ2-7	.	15	CASSRTSGGYHEQYF
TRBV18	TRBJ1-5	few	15	CASSPGESSNQPQHF
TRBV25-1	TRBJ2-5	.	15	CASRPRGSAQETQYF
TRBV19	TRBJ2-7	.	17	CASSIDGSGGSGSEQYF
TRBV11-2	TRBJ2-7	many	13	CASSPPGSYEQYF
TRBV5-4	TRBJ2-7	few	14	CASSPQTSSYEQYF
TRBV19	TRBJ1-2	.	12	CASSRTANGYTF
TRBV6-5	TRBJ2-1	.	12	CASGKQDNEQFF
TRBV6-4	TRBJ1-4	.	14	CASSEYGFRGKLFF
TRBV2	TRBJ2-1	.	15	CASSDRLASRYEQFF
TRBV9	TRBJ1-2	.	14	CASSGSGEGDGYTF
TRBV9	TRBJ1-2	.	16	CASSAPSTGGMYGYTF
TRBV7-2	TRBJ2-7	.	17	CASSLVPDRAGDDEQYF
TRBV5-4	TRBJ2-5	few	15	CASSLRLAGKETQYF
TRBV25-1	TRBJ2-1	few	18	CASSTPSPSQKAYNEQFF
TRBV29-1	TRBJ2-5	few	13	CSGVNVGGFPQYF
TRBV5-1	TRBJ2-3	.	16	CASSFGLAGTTDTQYF
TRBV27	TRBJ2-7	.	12	CASRDRSYEQYF
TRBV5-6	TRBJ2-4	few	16	CASSLVWDSQKNIQYF
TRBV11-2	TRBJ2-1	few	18	CASSLDRPSSPYYNEQFF
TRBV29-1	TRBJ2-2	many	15	CSVLGTGWNTGELFF
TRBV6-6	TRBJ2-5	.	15	CASSRASATQETQYF
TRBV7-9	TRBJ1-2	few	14	CASSSVVANYGYTF
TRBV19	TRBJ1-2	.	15	CASSIYTGVGYGYTF
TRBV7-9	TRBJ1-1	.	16	CASSLALGRGSGEAFF
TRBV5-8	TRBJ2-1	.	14	CASSSWSGNNEQFF
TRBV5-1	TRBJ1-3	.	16	CASSVTGTDLGNTIYF
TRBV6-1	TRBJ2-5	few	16	CASSGAQRGGRETQYF
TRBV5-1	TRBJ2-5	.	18	CASSWLPIGQGGGETQYF